Presented here are 17 T cell receptor beta chains from one specimen sequenced in a study of blood T cell repertoires in COVID-19. The table came from immunoSEQ multiplex PCR; TCRdb's copy has only in-frame clones and leaves some out. The data show under 250,000 clones, 70% to 90% seen once. Sample: PBMCs or T cells enriched from blood (not recorded which). These receptors were obtained from a man aged 40-55 years who had recovered from COVID-19.

V is TRBV7-2 and J is TRBJ1-1; D may be TRBD1 (6 bases). The V gene's germline CDR1 is SGHTA and CDR2 FQGNSA. The CDR3 is made up of 14 amino acids. Between the trimmed V and J ends, which lost 2 bases and 3 bases, there was a span of 10 bases. The CDR3 spells CASSLRQDYTEAFF. The CDR3 coding sequence is TGTGCCAGCAGCTTAAGACAGGACTACACTGAAGCTTTCTTT.

This clone appeared a few times. The rearrangement links TRBV14 to TRBJ2-7; no firm D call. The V gene's germline CDR1 is SGHDN and CDR2 FVKESK. The ends were cut back, 0 bases at V and 2 bases at J, with 8 bases in the middle. There are 14 residues in the CDR3. In nucleotides, the CDR3 is TGTGCCAGCAGCCAAGAACTACTCACCTACGAGCAGTACTTC. This sequence encodes CASSQELLTYEQYF.

In this sample, this clone turned up a few times. This chain joins TRBV30 and TRBJ2-5, with 7 nucleotides matching TRBD1. The germline gives CDR1 GTSNPN, CDR2 SVGIG (reference sequence). The CDR3 sequence is 13 residues long. With 5 bases clipped from V and 0 bases from J, the junction kept 3 bases outside the gene matches. Here the CDR3 reads CAWGQVNQETQYF. CDR3 coding DNA: TGTGCCTGGGGACAGGTAAACCAAGAGACCCAGTACTTC.

V is TRBV5-1 and J is TRBJ1-6; the D gene is possibly TRBD1 (6 bases). CDR3 length: 18 amino acids. Germline CDR1 is SGHRS and CDR2 is YFSETQ. The V end was cut by 1 base, the J end by 3 bases, with 17 bases between. CDR3 DNA sequence: TGCGCCAGCAGCTTGATTGGGGCAGGGGACCGCTATAATTCACCCCTCCACTTT. This sequence encodes CASSLIGAGDRYNSPLHF.

The V gene is TRBV21-1, the J gene TRBJ2-2; TRBD2, the table's D call, was not compared with the DNA. TRBV21-1 is shown as a pseudogene. This CDR3 contains 18 residues. CDR3 amino acids: CASSKRLAGKPITGELFF. The CDR3 DNA sequence: TGTGCCAGCAGCAAGAGACTAGCGGGTAAACCCATCACCGGGGAGCTGTTTTTT.

The V and J genes are TRBV7-8 and TRBJ2-5; no reliable D call. Trimming took 5 bases from V and 5 from J, leaving 15 bases between them. Germline V gene sequence: CDR1 SGHVS, CDR2 FQNEAQ. CDR3 length equals 14 residues. DNA of the CDR3: TGTGCCAGCAGCGGCATACGCGGTTACGAGACCCAGTACTTC. Amino acids: CASSGIRGYETQYF.

The V call is TRBV28, the J call TRBJ1-5, with TRBD1 matching 7 bases. Unmatched junction bases numbered 6, after V lost 2 bases and J lost 2 bases. The CDR3 length is 16 residues. Germline CDR1 MDHEN, CDR2 SYDVKM. CDR3 in amino acids: CASSLPLQGGNQPQHF. CDR3 nucleotides: TGTGCCAGCAGTTTACCTCTGCAGGGGGGCAATCAGCCCCAGCATTTT.

This clone occurred once. V is TRBV30 and J is TRBJ1-2; TRBD1 aligns across 8 bases. The germline V gene has CDR1 GTSNPN and CDR2 SVGIG (reference sequence). After removal of 8 bases from V and 0 bases from J, the junction contained 5 bases not matched to a gene. The CDR3 consists of 13 residues. The CDR3 here is CAQRQGPNYGYTF. Written as DNA, the CDR3 is TGTGCCCAGAGACAGGGGCCTAACTATGGCTACACCTTC. Full variable domain (remainder filled in from reference TRBV30 and TRBJ1-2): SQTIHQWPATLVQPVGSPLSLECTVEGTSNPNLYWYRQAAGRGLQLLFYSVGIGQISSEVPQNLSASRPQDRQFILSSKKLLLSDSGFYLCAQRQGPNYGYTFGSGTRLTVV.

CDR3 residues: CASSDRSNQPQHF. DNA of the CDR3: TGCGCCAGCAGCGATAGAAGCAATCAGCCCCAGCATTTT. The chain is built from TRBV4-1 and TRBJ1-5, with unresolved D. From germline, CDR1 is MGHRA and CDR2 YSYEKL. Trimming left V 5 bases short and J 1 base short, with 6 bases between. The CDR3 covers 13 residues.

The gene calls are TRBV15 and TRBJ1-1; D possibly corresponds to TRBD1 (5 bases). From germline, CDR1 is LNHNV and CDR2 YYDKDF (reference sequence). Between the trimmed V and J ends, which lost 0 bases and 5 bases, there was a span of 13 bases. CDR3 length equals 15 residues. In DNA, the CDR3 is TGTGCCACCAGCAGAGATCAAGGGGCAAGGACTGAAGCTTTCTTT. Protein: CATSRDQGARTEAFF.

The CDR3 DNA follows: TGTGCCAGCACCCCGAGAAACGGCTACACCTTC. Protein sequence: CASTPRNGYTF. The chain employs TRBV6-7 and TRBJ1-2, with D uncertain. TRBV6-7 qualifies as an ORF whose function is uncertain. The CDR3 is 11 amino acids. V dropped 7 bases and J dropped 8 bases, with 11 bases sitting between them.

The chain couples TRBV7-2 to TRBJ2-1, with 9 bases lining up with TRBD1. V was pared by 5 bases and J by 6 bases, with 11 bases of the junction left unmatched. The germline V gene has CDR1 SGHTA and CDR2 FQGNSA. This CDR3 comprises 16 residues. The CDR3 coding sequence is TGTGCCAGCAGCGTATCACAGGGGGCCGGGGTCAATGAGCAGTTCTTC. Its protein is CASSVSQGAGVNEQFF.

Concerning this clone itself: The junction departs from germline at one end; a sequencing error may be responsible. CDR3 amino acids: CASSLSGEEWKDGYTF. The CDR3, as DNA: TGTGCCAGCAGCTTATCGGGGGAGGAGTGGAAGGATGGCTACACCTTC. This chain joins TRBV28 and TRBJ1-2; possibly TRBD1 for D (5 bases). The CDR3 runs to 16 residues. In germline, CDR1 is MDHEN, CDR2 SYDVKM.

The CDR3 nucleotides are TGTGCCAGCAGCGTAGGTTCGGGGGGTTTCTATGAGCAGTTCTTC. Encoded protein: CASSVGSGGFYEQFF. This sequence joins TRBV9 and TRBJ2-1; 7 nucleotides agree with TRBD2. V lost 0 bases, J lost 8 bases, and 8 bases stayed unmatched. The CDR3 loop spans 15 amino acids. From germline, CDR1 is SGDLS and CDR2 YYNGEE.

This chain joins TRBV9 and TRBJ2-1, with 7 bases matching TRBD1. Germline-derived CDR1 and CDR2 are SGDLS and YYNGEE. This CDR3 comprises 14 residues. After removal of 0 bases from V and 6 bases from J, the junction contained 3 bases not matched to a gene. CDR3 sequence reads: CASSVEQGINEQFF. CDR3 nucleotide sequence: TGTGCCAGCAGCGTAGAACAGGGGATCAATGAGCAGTTCTTC.

The chain is built from TRBV4-1 and TRBJ2-7; 8 bases match TRBD2. The CDR3 covers 14 residues. The trim removed 4 bases at V and 3 bases at J, leaving 5 bases unmatched. Germline loops: CDR1 MGHRA, CDR2 YSYEKL. CDR3 region: CASSLSGAYYEQYF. CDR3 in DNA: TGCGCCAGCAGCCTTAGCGGGGCCTACTACGAGCAGTACTTC.

This sequence joins TRBV6-5 and TRBJ2-1, with TRBD2 matching over 10 bases. Germline values: CDR1 MNHEY, CDR2 SVGAGI. This CDR3 is 15 amino acids long. Trimming cost V 7 bases and J 3 bases; bases outside gene matches: 6. CDR3 nucleotide sequence: TGTGCCAGCACACCTGCTAGCGGGGGCTACAATGAGCAGTTCTTC. This translates into CASTPASGGYNEQFF.